Presented here are 6 T cell receptor beta chains from one specimen sequenced in a study of blood T cell repertoires in COVID-19. Assay: immunoSEQ multiplex PCR; the TCRdb copy retains only in-frame clones and omits some. The sample includes tens of thousands of clones, about 80% of them seen just once. The sequenced sample consisted of peripheral blood. The receptor set was obtained from a woman in her fifties or sixties with acute or convalescent COVID-19.

The chain employs TRBV2 and TRBJ1-2; possibly TRBD1 for D (6 bases). Germline assignment: CDR1 SNHLY and CDR2 FYNNEI. This CDR3 comprises 14 residues. Trimming left V 8 bases short and J 8 bases short, with 21 bases between. CDR3 sequence reads: CASGRGGPVEGYTF. Here the CDR3 DNA reads TGTGCCAGCGGGAGGGGGGGTCCCGTCGAGGGCTACACCTTC.

Only one count was recorded for this clone. The chain is built from TRBV5-4 and TRBJ1-2, with TRBD1 matching over 8 bases. J gave up 4 bases and V 2 bases, and 7 bases lay outside the gene matches. The V gene's germline CDR1 is SGHNT and CDR2 YYREEE (reference sequence). The CDR3 sequence is 15 residues long. CDR3 sequence: CASSFMAGGGYGYTF. The CDR3 bases are TGTGCCAGCAGCTTCATGGCAGGGGGCGGCTATGGCTACACCTTC.

The genes are TRBV4-1 and TRBJ1-2, with D possibly matching TRBD1 (6 bases). CDR1 is MGHRA and CDR2 is YSYEKL in the germline V gene. The V end lost 4 bases, the J end lost 1 base, and 25 bases lay between the germline ends. CDR3 length: 19 residues. In DNA form, the CDR3 reads TGCGCCAGCAGCCTCCCCCAAGGGCGCCTCCAAGGGGGTAACTATGGCTACACCTTC. Its protein product is CASSLPQGRLQGGNYGYTF.

The chain carries TRBV3-1 (or the pseudogene TRBV3-2) and TRBJ2-3, with 8 bases aligning to TRBD2. The ends lost 3 bases at V and 0 bases at J; junction bases unmatched: 5. The germline CDR1 and CDR2 sequences are LGHDT and YNNKEL (reference sequence). The CDR3 extends over 16 amino acids. The CDR3 protein is CASSHRGGPSTDTQYF. Here the CDR3 DNA reads TGTGCCAGCAGCCACCGCGGGGGGCCCAGCACAGATACGCAGTATTTT.

The genes are TRBV3-1 (or the pseudogene TRBV3-2) and TRBJ2-3; 15 bases line up with TRBD2. Germline CDR1 LGHDT, CDR2 YNNKEL (reference sequence). The CDR3 is 19 residues long. Trimming removed 1 base from V and 6 bases from J; junction bases left unmatched: 11. DNA for the CDR3: TGTGCCAGCAGCCAAGTTTCGGGACTAGCGGGGGGCCGGAGGGATACGCAGTATTTT. The encoded protein is CASSQVSGLAGGRRDTQYF.

The chain is built from TRBV24-1 and TRBJ2-5; 8 nucleotides match TRBD1. CDR1 is KGHDR, CDR2 SFDVKD, per germline. There are 14 residues in the CDR3. Germline trimming cut 4 bases from V and 4 bases from J; bases unmatched to any gene: 4. The CDR3 spells CATSDITGGETQYF. In DNA, the CDR3 is TGTGCCACCAGTGACATCACAGGGGGAGAGACCCAGTACTTC.